A selection of T cell receptor beta chains follows, all from one sample in a study of OX40 agonist ivuxolimab in advanced cancers. Data came from immunoSEQ multiplex PCR; TCRdb stores just in-frame clones and leaves some out. In the table there are 80,000 to 95,000 clones, roughly 80% of which are singletons. Sequenced here: CD4+ or CD8+ T cells sorted from blood, sampled in a trial of the OX40 agonist ivuxolimab. The receptor set was obtained from an adult with an advanced solid tumor such as melanoma, head and neck, liver or kidney cancer. CDR3s include the opening cysteine and the closing phenylalanine or tryptophan. The D gene is left open where the match is weak. Clone size is shown for a subset of rows, as once, few, many or a class of expanded clone.

cdr3_nt cdr3_aa clone_size j_call d_call v_call
TGTGCCAGCAGCTTAGACGGGGTAGGTCTTTACGAGCAGTACTTC CASSLDGVGLYEQYF few TRBJ2-7 NA TRBV11-2
TGTGCCAGCAGTCTCTCCCCAGGGGCGAATGAAAAACTGTTTTTT CASSLSPGANEKLFF NA TRBJ1-4 NA TRBV11-2
TGCGCCAGCAGCTTGTCACAGGGTGAGGATGGCTACACCTTC CASSLSQGEDGYTF NA TRBJ1-2 NA TRBV5-1
TGCGCCAGCAGTGAGCTGGGACCGACTAAACCAGATACGCAGTATTTT CASSELGPTKPDTQYF once TRBJ2-3 NA TRBV10-2
TGTGCCAGCAGCTTTAATCTAGCGGGGGCCGGGGAGCAGTTCTTC CASSFNLAGAGEQFF few TRBJ2-1 TRBD2 TRBV7-9
TGCGCCAGCAGCTCCGGGACTAGCGGGGGGAGAACTTACAATGAGCAGTTCTTC CASSSGTSGGRTYNEQFF NA TRBJ2-1 TRBD2 TRBV5-1
TGTGCCAGCAGCATGCGACAGGGGAAAGCTTTCTTT CASSMRQGKAFF once TRBJ1-1 TRBD1 TRBV7-9
TGTGCCAGTAGTATCGCCGATAATTCACCCCTCCACTTT CASSIADNSPLHF NA TRBJ1-6 NA TRBV19
TGTGCCACCACTAGCGGGGCTCGCAATGAGCAGTTCTTC CATTSGARNEQFF NA TRBJ2-1 TRBD2 TRBV10-3
TGTGCCAGTCTTTCCGGGACAGGGGCTTTCGCGAACAATCAGCCCCAGCATTTT CASLSGTGAFANNQPQHF NA TRBJ1-5 TRBD1 TRBV28
TGTGCCAGCAGCGACAGGGGCGCCTCGTATGGCTACACCTTC CASSDRGASYGYTF NA TRBJ1-2 TRBD1 TRBV7-9
TGTGCCAGCAGCCTTCCCAGCGGGGAGCAAGAGACCCAGTACTTC CASSLPSGEQETQYF NA TRBJ2-5 TRBD2 TRBV5-4
TGTGCCTGGATGAGGGATAATTCACCCCTCCACTTT CAWMRDNSPLHF NA TRBJ1-6 NA TRBV30
TGTGCCAGCAGCCAGCTACCCGGGACAGGGTCCTTTGGCTACACCTTC CASSQLPGTGSFGYTF NA TRBJ1-2 TRBD1 TRBV4-2
TGCAGCGTTGAGGCCAGCCAGAACACTGAAGCTTTCTTT CSVEASQNTEAFF NA TRBJ1-1 NA TRBV29-1
TGTGCCAGCAGGTCATATGGGATTCGGACTGAAGCTTTCTTT CASRSYGIRTEAFF NA TRBJ1-1 NA TRBV28
TGCGCCAGCAGCTTGGGGAGCTCTGGAAACACCATATATTTT CASSLGSSGNTIYF NA TRBJ1-3 NA TRBV5-1
TGTGCCAGCAGTCCCCTGACAGGGGACTACCGAAACGAGCAGTACTTC CASSPLTGDYRNEQYF NA TRBJ2-7 NA TRBV28
TGTGCCAGCAGCTTGGATAGGTTAGAGACCACAGATACGCAGTATTTT CASSLDRLETTDTQYF NA TRBJ2-3 NA TRBV5-8
TGTGCCAGCAGCTCCGGGGTCGGCAGGGGGCCAGGCTACACCTTC CASSSGVGRGPGYTF few TRBJ1-2 TRBD1 TRBV7-8
TGTGCCAGCAGCTTCCTAGCGGCCCTGGAGGAGACCCAGTACTTC CASSFLAALEETQYF NA TRBJ2-5 TRBD2 TRBV5-8
TGTGCCAGTAGTCCGAGGGACAGGGGTAATGAGCAGTTCTTC CASSPRDRGNEQFF NA TRBJ2-1 TRBD1 TRBV19
TGTGCCGGCTCGGGACCTCCTGGAAACACCATATATTTT CAGSGPPGNTIYF NA TRBJ1-3 NA TRBV2
TGTGCCAGCAGTGACCTCTCACTGATGGGGGCAGATACGCAGTATTTT CASSDLSLMGADTQYF NA TRBJ2-3 NA TRBV28
TGTGCCAGCTCACCCGAGGGCTTCAATCAGCCCCAGCATTTT CASSPEGFNQPQHF NA TRBJ1-5 NA TRBV18
TGTGCCAGCAGTTTACGGGTACCCGGGACAGGGGAAAAGTACTCCTACGAGCAGTACTTC CASSLRVPGTGEKYSYEQYF NA TRBJ2-7 TRBD1 TRBV27
TGTGCCAGCAGCCACGGACTAGCGGGGGGGGCAGGCACCGGGGAGCTGTTTTTT CASSHGLAGGAGTGELFF NA TRBJ2-2 TRBD2 TRBV7-9
TGTGCCAGCACCCCCTCAGGGGTTATTGGCTACACCTTC CASTPSGVIGYTF NA TRBJ1-2 NA TRBV6-5
TGTGCCGGCGGACAGGGCTACGAGCAGTACTTC CAGGQGYEQYF NA TRBJ2-7 TRBD1 TRBV6-1
TGTGCCAGCAGCTTGACAGGGAGAAACACTGAAGCTTTCTTT CASSLTGRNTEAFF NA TRBJ1-1 TRBD1 TRBV7-2
TGTGCCAGCGAATACGGAGGGTCGTACCTCCATCCGTTCTTC CASEYGGSYLHPFF NA TRBJ2-1 NA TRBV7-2
TGTGCCAGCAGCGTAGGGCCCGAAACTAATGAAAAACTGTTTTTT CASSVGPETNEKLFF NA TRBJ1-4 NA TRBV9
TGTGCCAGCAGTTACGTCGGCAGCTCTGGAAACACCATATATTTT CASSYVGSSGNTIYF NA TRBJ1-3 NA TRBV6-5
TGTGCCAGCAGCTTAGACGGTTATAGCAATCAGCCCCAGCATTTT CASSLDGYSNQPQHF few TRBJ1-5 NA TRBV7-2
TGTGCCAGCAGCGCCACGGGCGGGGGGGCCATTGAGCAGTTCTTC CASSATGGGAIEQFF NA TRBJ2-1 TRBD2 TRBV5-4
TGTGCCAGTAGTATTCAGGGGCACTATGGCTACACCTTC CASSIQGHYGYTF NA TRBJ1-2 NA TRBV19
TGTGCCAGCAGCTTAGCCCGAGGGCGGGAGCAGTACTTC CASSLARGREQYF NA TRBJ2-7 NA TRBV7-6
TGTGCCAGCAGCTTCAAGGAGGCAGCAGGTTGGGTCTTC CASSFKEAAGWVF once TRBJ2-1 NA TRBV11-1
TGTGCCAGCAGCCTCCTGGTGACTAGCGGGGGGGTCCCCCCGGAGACCCAGTACTTC CASSLLVTSGGVPPETQYF NA TRBJ2-5 TRBD2 TRBV7-2
TGCGCCAGCAGCTTGGGAAATAACTATGGCTACACCTTC CASSLGNNYGYTF NA TRBJ1-2 NA TRBV5-1
TGTGCCAGCAGCTCCGGGACTAGCGGGGGCCACCTCCAAGAGACCCAGTACTTC CASSSGTSGGHLQETQYF NA TRBJ2-5 TRBD2 TRBV7-2
TGTGCCAGCAGTTTATCGGGGGCGCGTTTAGCTTTCTTT CASSLSGARLAFF few TRBJ1-1 NA TRBV28
TGCGCCAGCAGCCAAGATGACAGGGTCAATTCACCCCTCCACTTT CASSQDDRVNSPLHF NA TRBJ1-6 TRBD1 TRBV4-1
TGTGCCAGCAGCCTACAGGGGATGCGTGAAAAACTGTTTTTT CASSLQGMREKLFF NA TRBJ1-4 TRBD1 TRBV14
TGTGCCAGCACTAGGGGACAGAGCCTCACTGAAGCTTTCTTT CASTRGQSLTEAFF once TRBJ1-1 TRBD1 TRBV2
TGTGCCAGCAGCCTAAGTGGGGGTCATGGCTACACCTTC CASSLSGGHGYTF NA TRBJ1-2 NA TRBV7-9
TGTGCCAGCAGCCTCCGGCGGGGTACTGAAGCTTTCTTT CASSLRRGTEAFF NA TRBJ1-1 NA TRBV7-9
TGCGCCAGCAGCCAACTGGGACAGGGGGCAAATACGCAGTATTTT CASSQLGQGANTQYF NA TRBJ2-3 TRBD1 TRBV4-3
TGTGCCAGTAGTACGCAACAGGGGGATAATTCACCCCTCCACTTT CASSTQQGDNSPLHF NA TRBJ1-6 TRBD1 TRBV19